This passage covers 7 T cell receptor beta chains from one sample sequenced in a study of low-dose radiotherapy and immunotherapy resistance in tumors. Covering alpha and beta chains, TRAV- and TRBV-specific primers were used for the first-strand cDNA. The PCR that amplified TCRs ran for approximately 18 cycles, relying on a constant-region primer and a V-primer adapter. MiXCR, applied by TCRdb to the reads, yields one record per CDR3 protein. This sample yields under 11,000 distinct CDR3 sequences, of which about 54% are seen a single time; more than 8% belongs to the top ten. Receptors originate from a human donor with advanced metastatic prostate, ovarian, gallbladder or colorectal cancer (not recorded which). This table probably holds off-target reads from a library built for another chain.

The rearrangement uses TRBV7-6 and TRBJ2-1; D ambiguous. The germline CDR1 and CDR2 sequences are SGHVS and FNYEAQ. V was pared by 5 bases and J by 2 bases, with 4 bases between. This CDR3 contains 12 residues. CDR3 nucleotides: TGTGCCAGCAGCAGGGCCTACAATGAGCAGTTCTTC. This gives the protein CASSRAYNEQFF.

There are a few counts of this clonotype. J is TRBJ2-4 and V is TRBV21-1; the table gives TRBD2 as D, unverified against the DNA. TRBV21-1 is tagged as a pseudogene. This CDR3 spans 19 amino acids. CDR3 sequence: CASSKEVWGGPTSGDIQYF. The DNA for the CDR3 is TGTGCCAGCAGCAAAGAAGTTTGGGGAGGACCAACGAGCGGGGACATTCAGTACTTC.

This clonotype was picked up a small number of times. CDR3 DNA: TGTGCCATCATGTCACAGACCTACGAGCAGTACTTC. This sequence encodes CAIMSQTYEQYF. The V gene is TRBV10-3, the J gene TRBJ2-7; D is uncertain. With 7 bases removed from V and 2 bases from J, the gap between germline ends came to 9 bases. The CDR3 contains 12 residues. The V gene's germline CDR1 is ENHRY and CDR2 SYGVKD.

Only one count was recorded for this clonotype. The chain couples TRBV4-2 to TRBJ2-7; 8 bases map to TRBD1. This CDR3 is 17 amino acids long. V trimming: 0 bases; J trimming: 0 bases; junction bases outside the gene matches: 7. Germline loops: CDR1 LGHNA, CDR2 YNFKEQ. As DNA, the CDR3 is TGTGCCAGCAGCCAAGAGCCGACAGGGGACGGCTCCTACGAGCAGTACTTC. It specifies CASSQEPTGDGSYEQYF.

The chain is built from TRBV5-1 and TRBJ2-3; the D is unclear. Trimming removed 0 bases from V and 6 bases from J, with 11 bases in between. Looked up from germline, CDR1 is SGHRS and CDR2 is YFSETQ. The CDR3 totals 14 residues. In DNA, the CDR3 is TGCGCCAGCAGCTTGGTCGGCCTCCCGGATACGCAGTATTTT. Translated, it gives CASSLVGLPDTQYF.

V gene TRBV6-4 combines with J gene TRBJ2-2; 7 positions match TRBD1. The ends lost 4 bases at V and 5 bases at J; junction bases unmatched: 4. The CDR3 consists of 14 residues. Germline V gene sequence: CDR1 MRHNA, CDR2 SNTAGT. CDR3 DNA: TGTGCCAGCAGTGGACAGGGAAGGACCGGGGAGCTGTTTTTT. As protein: CASSGQGRTGELFF.

This clonotype came up a few times. The rearrangement joins TRBV4-1 to TRBJ1-1, with unresolved D. The V gene's germline CDR1 is MGHRA and CDR2 YSYEKL. V gave up 0 bases and J gave up 1 base, with 6 bases separating them. This CDR3 spans 14 amino acids. CDR3 sequence (DNA): TGCGCCAGCAGCCAAGAGAATCAGAACACTGAAGCTTTCTTT. Its translation: CASSQENQNTEAFF.